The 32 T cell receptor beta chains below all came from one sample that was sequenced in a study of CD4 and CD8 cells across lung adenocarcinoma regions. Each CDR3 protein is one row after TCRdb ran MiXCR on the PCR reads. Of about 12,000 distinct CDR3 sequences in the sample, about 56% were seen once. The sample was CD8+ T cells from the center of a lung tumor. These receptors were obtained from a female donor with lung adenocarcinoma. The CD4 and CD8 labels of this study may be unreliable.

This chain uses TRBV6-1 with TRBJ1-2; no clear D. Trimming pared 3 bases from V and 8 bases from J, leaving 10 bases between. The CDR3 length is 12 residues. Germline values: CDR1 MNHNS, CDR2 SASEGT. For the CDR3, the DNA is TGTGCCAGCAGTGATGGTTTACGCGGCTACACCTTC. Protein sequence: CASSDGLRGYTF.

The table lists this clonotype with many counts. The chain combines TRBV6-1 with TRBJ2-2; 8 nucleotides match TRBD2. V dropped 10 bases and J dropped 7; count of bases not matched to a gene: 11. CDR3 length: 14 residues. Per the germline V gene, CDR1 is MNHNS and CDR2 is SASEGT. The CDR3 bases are TGTGCCACCCTACGAAGCGGGGGTCACGGGGAGCTGTTTTTT. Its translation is CATLRSGGHGELFF.

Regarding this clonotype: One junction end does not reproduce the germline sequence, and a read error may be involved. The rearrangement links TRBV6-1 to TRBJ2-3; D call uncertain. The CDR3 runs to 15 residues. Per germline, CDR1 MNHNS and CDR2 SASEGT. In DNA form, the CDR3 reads TGTGCCACGGGTGTCGGCGGCGGTGACTCAGAGACCCAGTATTTC. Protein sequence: CATGVGGGDSETQYF.

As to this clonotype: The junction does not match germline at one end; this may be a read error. CDR3 nucleotides: TGTGGCGGCGGTCCGGGCGGGGGGGGACCAGAGACGCAGTATTTC. It yields the protein CGGGPGGGGPETQYF. The chain links TRBV10-3 to TRBJ2-3; 9 nucleotides align to TRBD2. Germline assignment: CDR1 ENHRY and CDR2 SYGVKD. The CDR3 has 15 amino acids.

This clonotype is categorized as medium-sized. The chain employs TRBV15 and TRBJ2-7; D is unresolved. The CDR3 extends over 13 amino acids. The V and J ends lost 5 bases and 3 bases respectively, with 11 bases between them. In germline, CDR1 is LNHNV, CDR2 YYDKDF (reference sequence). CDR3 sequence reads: CATSDGDNYEQYF. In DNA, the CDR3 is TGTGCCACCAGCGACGGCGACAACTACGAGCAGTACTTC. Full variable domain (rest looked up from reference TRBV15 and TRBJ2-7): DAMVIQNPRYQVTQFGKPVTLSCSQTLNHNVMYWYQQKSSQAPKLLFHYYDKDFNNEADTPDNFQSRRPNTSFCFLDIRSPGLGDTAMYLCATSDGDNYEQYFGPGTRLTVT.

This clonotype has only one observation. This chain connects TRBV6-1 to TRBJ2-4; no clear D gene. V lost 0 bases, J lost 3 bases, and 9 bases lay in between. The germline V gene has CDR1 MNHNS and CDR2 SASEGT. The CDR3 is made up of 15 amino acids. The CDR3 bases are TGTGCCAGCAGTGAAGCGATGTGGGACAAAAACATTCAGTACTTC. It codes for CASSEAMWDKNIQYF.

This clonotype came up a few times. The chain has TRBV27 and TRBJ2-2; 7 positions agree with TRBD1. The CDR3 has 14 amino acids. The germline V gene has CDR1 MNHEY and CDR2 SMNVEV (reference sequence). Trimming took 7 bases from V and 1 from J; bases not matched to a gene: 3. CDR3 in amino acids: CASTDRVNTGELFF. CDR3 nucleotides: TGTGCCAGCACCGACAGGGTGAACACCGGGGAGCTGTTTTTT.

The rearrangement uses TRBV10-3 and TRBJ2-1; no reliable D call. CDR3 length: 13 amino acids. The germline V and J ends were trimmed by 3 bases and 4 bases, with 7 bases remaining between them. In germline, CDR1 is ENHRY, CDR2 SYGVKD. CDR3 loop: CAISDRKYNEQFF. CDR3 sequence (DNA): TGTGCCATCAGTGACAGGAAGTACAATGAGCAGTTCTTC.

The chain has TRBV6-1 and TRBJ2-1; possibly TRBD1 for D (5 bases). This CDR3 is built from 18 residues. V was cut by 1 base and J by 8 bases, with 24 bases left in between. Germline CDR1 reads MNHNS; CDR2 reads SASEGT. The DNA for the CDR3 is TGTGCCAGCAGTGAAGTAATAATCTCAAGCAGGGTCAAAGATGAGCAGTTCTTC. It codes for CASSEVIISSRVKDEQFF.

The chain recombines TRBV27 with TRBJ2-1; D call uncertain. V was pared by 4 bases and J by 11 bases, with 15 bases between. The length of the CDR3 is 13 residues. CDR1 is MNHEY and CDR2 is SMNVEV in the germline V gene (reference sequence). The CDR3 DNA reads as TGTGCCAGCAGTTCAACCTCAACGGATAAGCAGTTCTTC. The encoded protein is CASSSTSTDKQFF.

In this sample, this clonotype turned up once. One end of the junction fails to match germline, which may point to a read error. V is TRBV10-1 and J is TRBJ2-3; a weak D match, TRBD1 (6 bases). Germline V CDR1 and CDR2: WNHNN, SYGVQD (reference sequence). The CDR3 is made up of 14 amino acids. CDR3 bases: TGCGCCGGCTGGGGGCTATCTGGCAAAGATATGCAGTATTTC. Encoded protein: CAGWGLSGKDMQYF.

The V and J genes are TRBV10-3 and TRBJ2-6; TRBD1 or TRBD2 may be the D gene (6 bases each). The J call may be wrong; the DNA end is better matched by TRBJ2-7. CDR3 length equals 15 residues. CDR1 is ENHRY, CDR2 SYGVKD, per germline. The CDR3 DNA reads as TGTGCCATCAGTGAGTCGGCGGCAGGGGAGGAGGTGCAGTACTTC. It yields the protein CAISESAAGEEVQYF.

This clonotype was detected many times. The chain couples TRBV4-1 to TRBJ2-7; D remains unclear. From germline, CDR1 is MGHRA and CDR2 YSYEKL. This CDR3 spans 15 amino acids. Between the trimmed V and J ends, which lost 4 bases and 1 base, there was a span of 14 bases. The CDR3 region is CASSPGRLVSYEQYF. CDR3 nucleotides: TGCGCCAGCAGCCCTGGCAGGCTCGTTTCCTACGAGCAGTACTTC.

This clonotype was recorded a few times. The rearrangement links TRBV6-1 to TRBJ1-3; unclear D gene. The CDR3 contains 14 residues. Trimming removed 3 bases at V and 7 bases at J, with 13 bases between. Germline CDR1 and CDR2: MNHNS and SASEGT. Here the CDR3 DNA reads TGTGCCAGCAGTGAGGCTCAGGCCCTGAACACCATATATTTT. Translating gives CASSEAQALNTIYF.

CDR3 residues: CASSRLAGNNEQFF. The CDR3 DNA reads as TGTGCCAGCAGTAGACTAGCGGGGAACAATGAGCAGTTCTTC. The V gene is TRBV6-1, the J gene TRBJ2-1, with 11 bases lining up with TRBD2. V lost 5 bases, J lost 5 bases, and 2 bases stayed unmatched. Per germline, CDR1 MNHNS and CDR2 SASEGT. There are 14 residues in the CDR3.

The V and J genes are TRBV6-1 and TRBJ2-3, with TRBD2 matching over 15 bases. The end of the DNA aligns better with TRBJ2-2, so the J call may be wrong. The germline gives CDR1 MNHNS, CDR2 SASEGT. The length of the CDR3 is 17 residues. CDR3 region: CASSRGLAGGNTDKLFF. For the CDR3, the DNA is TGTGCCAGCAGTCGAGGACTAGCGGGGGGGAACACCGATAAGCTGTTTTTT.

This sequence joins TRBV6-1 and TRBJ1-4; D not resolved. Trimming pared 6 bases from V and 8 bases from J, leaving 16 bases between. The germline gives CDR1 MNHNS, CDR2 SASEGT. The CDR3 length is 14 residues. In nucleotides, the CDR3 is TGTGCCAGCAGCACCGACATCCACGGCGAAAAACTGTTTTTT. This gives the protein CASSTDIHGEKLFF.

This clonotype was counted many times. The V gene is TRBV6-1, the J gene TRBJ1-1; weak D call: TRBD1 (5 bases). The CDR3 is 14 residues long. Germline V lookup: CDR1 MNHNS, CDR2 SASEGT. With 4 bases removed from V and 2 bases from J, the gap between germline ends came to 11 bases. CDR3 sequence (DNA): TGTGCCAGCAGTGGACAGAACGATAACACTGAAGCTTTCTTT. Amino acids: CASSGQNDNTEAFF.

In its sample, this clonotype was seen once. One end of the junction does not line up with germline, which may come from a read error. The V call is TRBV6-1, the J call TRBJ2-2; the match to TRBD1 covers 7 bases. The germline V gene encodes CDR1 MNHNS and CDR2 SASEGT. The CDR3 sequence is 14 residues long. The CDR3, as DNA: TGTGCCAGCAGCCGCCGGGTGAGCACAGGGGCGCTGTATTTT. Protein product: CASSRRVSTGALYF.

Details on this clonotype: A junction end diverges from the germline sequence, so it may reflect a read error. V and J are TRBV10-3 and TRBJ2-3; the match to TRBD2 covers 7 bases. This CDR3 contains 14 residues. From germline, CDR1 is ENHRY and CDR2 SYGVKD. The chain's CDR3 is CPVPGRGGKDIQYF. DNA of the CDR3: TGCCCCGTCCCGGGGAGGGGAGGGAAAGATATTCAGTATTTC.

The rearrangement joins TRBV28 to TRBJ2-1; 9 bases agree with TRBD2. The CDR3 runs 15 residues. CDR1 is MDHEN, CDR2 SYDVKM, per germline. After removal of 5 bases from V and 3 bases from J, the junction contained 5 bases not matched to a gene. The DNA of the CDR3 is TGTGCCAGCAGTCCGACTAGCGGATTCTACAATGAGCAGTTCTTC. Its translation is CASSPTSGFYNEQFF.

CDR3 amino acids: CASSYRTGDFEQFF. Here the CDR3 DNA reads TGTGCCAGCAGTTACAGGACAGGGGACTTTGAGCAGTTCTTC. V gene TRBV6-2 or TRBV6-3 combines with J gene TRBJ2-1; 9 nucleotides match TRBD1. Germline lookup yields CDR1 MNHEY and CDR2 SVGEGT. The CDR3 runs to 14 residues. Germline trimming cut 2 bases from V and 9 bases from J; bases unmatched to any gene: 5.

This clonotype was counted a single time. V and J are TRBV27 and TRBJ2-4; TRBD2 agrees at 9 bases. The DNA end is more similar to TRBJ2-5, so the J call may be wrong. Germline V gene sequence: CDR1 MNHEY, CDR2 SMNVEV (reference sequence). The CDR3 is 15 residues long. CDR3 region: CASSKLAGVEKTQYF. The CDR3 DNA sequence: TGTGCCAGCAGTAAGTTAGCGGGAGTGGAGAAGACCCAGTACTTC.

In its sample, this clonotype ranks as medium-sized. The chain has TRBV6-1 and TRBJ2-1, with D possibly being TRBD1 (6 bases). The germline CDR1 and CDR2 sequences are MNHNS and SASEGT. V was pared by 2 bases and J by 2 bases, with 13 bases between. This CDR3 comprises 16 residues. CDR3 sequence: CASSEQGMGTYNEQFF. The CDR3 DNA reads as TGTGCCAGCAGTGAACAGGGGATGGGTACCTACAATGAGCAGTTCTTC.

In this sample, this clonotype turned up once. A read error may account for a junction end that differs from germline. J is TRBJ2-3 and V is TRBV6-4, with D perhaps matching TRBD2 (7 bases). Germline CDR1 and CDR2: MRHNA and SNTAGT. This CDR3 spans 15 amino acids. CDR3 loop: CAGSEGGGDTETQYF. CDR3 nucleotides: TGTGCCGGCAGTGAAGGGGGGGGGGACACAGAGACCCAGTATTTT.

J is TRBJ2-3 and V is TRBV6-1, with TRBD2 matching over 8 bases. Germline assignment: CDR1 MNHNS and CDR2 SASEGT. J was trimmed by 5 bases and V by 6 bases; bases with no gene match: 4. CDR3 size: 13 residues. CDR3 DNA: TGTGCCAGCAGGGAGGGACTAGGAGATACGCAGTATTTT. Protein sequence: CASREGLGDTQYF.

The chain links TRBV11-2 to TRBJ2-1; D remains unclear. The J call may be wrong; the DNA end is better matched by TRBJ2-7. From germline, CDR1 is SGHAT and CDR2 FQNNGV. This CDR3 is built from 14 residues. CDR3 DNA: TGTGCCAGCAGCCCTCAACGTGGTCTCTACGAGCAGTACTTC. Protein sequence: CASSPQRGLYEQYF.

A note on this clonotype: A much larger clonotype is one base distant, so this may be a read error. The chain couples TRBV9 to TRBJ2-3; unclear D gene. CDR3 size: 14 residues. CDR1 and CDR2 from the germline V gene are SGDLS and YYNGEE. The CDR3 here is CVSSVQQSSDTQYF. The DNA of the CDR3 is TGTGTCAGCAGCGTACAACAGAGCTCAGATACGCAGTATTTT.

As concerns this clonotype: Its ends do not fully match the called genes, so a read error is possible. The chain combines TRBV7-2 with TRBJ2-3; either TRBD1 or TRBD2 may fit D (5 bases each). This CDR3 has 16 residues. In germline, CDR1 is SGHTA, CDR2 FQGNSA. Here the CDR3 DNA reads TGTGCGAGCCGCGCCGCGGGCGTGGGACCGAGAAATACGCAGTATTTC. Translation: CASRAAGVGPRNTQYF. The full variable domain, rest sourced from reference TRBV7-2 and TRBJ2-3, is GAGVSQSPSNKVTEKGKDVELRCDPISGHTALYWYRQSLGQGLEFLIYFQGNSAPDKSGLPSDRFSAERTGGSVSTLTIQRTQQEDSAVYLCASRAAGVGPRNTQYFGPGTRLTVL.

In DNA form, the CDR3 reads TGCGCCAGCAGCCAAAAGAGGTGGGAGCCCTATGGCTACACCTTC. It specifies CASSQKRWEPYGYTF. The chain combines TRBV4-1 with TRBJ1-2; D is unresolved. The length of the CDR3 is 15 residues. Looked up from germline, CDR1 is MGHRA and CDR2 is YSYEKL. V lost 2 bases to trimming and J lost 4 bases, with 14 bases between them.

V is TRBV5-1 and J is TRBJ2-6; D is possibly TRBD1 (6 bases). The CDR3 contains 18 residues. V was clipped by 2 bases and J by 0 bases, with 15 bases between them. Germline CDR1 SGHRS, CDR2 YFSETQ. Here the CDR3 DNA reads TGCGCCAGCAGCTTAAGGACAGTAGGTTACTCTGGGGCCAACGTCCTGACTTTC. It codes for CASSLRTVGYSGANVLTF.

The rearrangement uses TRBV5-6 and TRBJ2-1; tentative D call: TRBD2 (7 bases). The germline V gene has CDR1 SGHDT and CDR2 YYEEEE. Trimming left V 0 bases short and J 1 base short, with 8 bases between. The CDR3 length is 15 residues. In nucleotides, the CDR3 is TGTGCCAGCAGCTTGGAGGGGGGGTCCTACAATGAGCAGTTCTTC. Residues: CASSLEGGSYNEQFF. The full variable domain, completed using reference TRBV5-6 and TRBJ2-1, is DAGVTQSPTHLIKTRGQQVTLRCSPKSGHDTVSWYQQALGQGPQFIFQYYEEEERQRGNFPDRFSGHQFPNYSSELNVNALLLGDSALYLCASSLEGGSYNEQFFGPGTRLTVL.